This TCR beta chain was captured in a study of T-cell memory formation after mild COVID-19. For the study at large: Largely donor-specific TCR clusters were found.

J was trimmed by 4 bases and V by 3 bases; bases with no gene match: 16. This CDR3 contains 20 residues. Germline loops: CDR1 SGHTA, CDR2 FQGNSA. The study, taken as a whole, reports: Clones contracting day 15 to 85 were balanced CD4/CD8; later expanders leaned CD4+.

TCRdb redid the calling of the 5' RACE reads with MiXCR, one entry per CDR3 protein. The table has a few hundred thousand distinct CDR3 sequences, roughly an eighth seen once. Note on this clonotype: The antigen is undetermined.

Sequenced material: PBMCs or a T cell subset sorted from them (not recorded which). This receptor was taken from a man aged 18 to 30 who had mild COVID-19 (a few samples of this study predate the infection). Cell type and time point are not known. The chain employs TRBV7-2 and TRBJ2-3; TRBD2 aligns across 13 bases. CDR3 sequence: CASSLWISGTSGAPPDTQYF. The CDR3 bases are TGTGCCAGCAGCTTGTGGATTTCCGGGACTAGCGGGGCCCCCCCAGATACGCAGTATTTT.